This T cell receptor (beta chain) was captured in a study of T cell repertoires in cytomegalovirus infection. Overall study: Through public TCR beta signatures, both CMV infection and matching HLA type were indicated.

This clonotype was observed a handful of times. The antigen is not known. In TCRdb, the reads were re-called with MiXCR into one record per CDR3 protein. The sample lists about 250,000 distinct CDR3 sequences, roughly an eighth occurring once. The CDR3 extends over 12 amino acids. V was pared by 1 base and J by 9 bases, with 6 bases between. The V gene's germline CDR1 is KGHDR and CDR2 SFDVKD. Whole-study findings and limits: There were carriers of CMV plus the relevant HLA, and cumulative public TCR beta family frequency identified them. CMV-specific HLA-C-restricted TCR beta clonotypes dominated the ex vivo response.

The chain recombines TRBV24-1 with TRBJ2-1; D is unclear. The specimen sequenced was PBMCs. This receptor was identified in a human donor in good health (CMV status not recorded). Some clones in this sample may be carry-over from other donors' samples. The CDR3 DNA follows: TGTGCCACCAGTGATTTAACCGGTGAGCAGTTCTTC. Translated: CATSDLTGEQFF.